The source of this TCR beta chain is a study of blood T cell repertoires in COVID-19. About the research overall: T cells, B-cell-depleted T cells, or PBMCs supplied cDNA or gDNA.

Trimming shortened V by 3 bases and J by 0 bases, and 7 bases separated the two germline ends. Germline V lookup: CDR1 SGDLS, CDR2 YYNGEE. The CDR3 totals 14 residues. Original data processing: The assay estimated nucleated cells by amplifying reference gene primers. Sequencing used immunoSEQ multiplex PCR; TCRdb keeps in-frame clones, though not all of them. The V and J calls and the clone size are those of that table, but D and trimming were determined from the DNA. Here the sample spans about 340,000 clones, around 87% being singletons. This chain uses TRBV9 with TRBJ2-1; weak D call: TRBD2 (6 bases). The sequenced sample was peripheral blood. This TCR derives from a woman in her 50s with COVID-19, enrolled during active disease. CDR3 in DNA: TGTGCCAGCAGCGGCGGGAACTCCTACAATGAGCAGTTCTTC. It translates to CASSGGNSYNEQFF.